What follows is one TCR beta chain and its context. Method: immunoSEQ multiplex PCR; TCRdb's copy keeps in-frame clones and lacks some. Of 100,000 to 120,000 clones in the sample, under 70% were seen once. Germline loops: CDR1 SGHTA, CDR2 FQGNSA. Trimming cost V 7 bases and J 10 bases, with 16 bases left between them. The CDR3 loop spans 13 amino acids. The data derive from a study of shared clonotypes between healthy human individuals. The sequenced sample consisted of memory CD8+ T cells sorted from blood. Subset meaning: CD45RO+ cells pooled with CCR7-negative TemRA cells. This TCR came from a woman aged 25 to 39 in good health. The rearrangement links TRBV7-2 to TRBJ1-4; D remains unclear. The CDR3 region is CASNYQHEGKLFF. CDR3 coding DNA: TGTGCCAGCAACTACCAACATGAGGGAAAACTGTTTTTT.